This T cell receptor (beta chain) was recorded in a study of blood T cell repertoires in COVID-19. In the authors' methods: Reference gene primer amplification gave nucleated cell count estimates. Measured with immunoSEQ multiplex PCR; TCRdb has only the in-frame clones, and not every one. V and J calls plus clone size are reproduced from that table; the DNA served to infer D and trimming. In the table there are a few hundred thousand clones, over 85% of which are singletons. The CDR3 sequence is 17 residues long. V dropped 3 bases and J dropped 0 bases, with 15 bases sitting between them. Germline-derived CDR1 and CDR2 are LNHDA and SQIVND (reference sequence). In its sample, this clone was seen once. Participants' reported clinical history set cohort assignment. Someone with COVID-19 had been met by exposed participants within 2 weeks before study entry.

The receptor was isolated from a woman aged 50 to 60 who had been exposed to COVID-19. Sequencing was performed on PBMCs or T cells enriched from blood (not recorded which). The rearrangement links TRBV19 to TRBJ1-5; no reliable D call. The CDR3 DNA reads TGTGCCAGTAGTATGGACCCCGGAGGGCTTAGCAATCAGCCCCAGCATTTT. This translates into CASSMDPGGLSNQPQHF. Full variable domain (outside the CDR3, taken from reference TRBV19 and TRBJ1-5): DGGITQSPKYLFRKEGQNVTLSCEQNLNHDAMYWYRQDPGQGLRLIYYSQIVNDFQKGDIAEGYSVSREKKESFPLTVTSAQKNPTAFYLCASSMDPGGLSNQPQHFGDGTRLSIL.